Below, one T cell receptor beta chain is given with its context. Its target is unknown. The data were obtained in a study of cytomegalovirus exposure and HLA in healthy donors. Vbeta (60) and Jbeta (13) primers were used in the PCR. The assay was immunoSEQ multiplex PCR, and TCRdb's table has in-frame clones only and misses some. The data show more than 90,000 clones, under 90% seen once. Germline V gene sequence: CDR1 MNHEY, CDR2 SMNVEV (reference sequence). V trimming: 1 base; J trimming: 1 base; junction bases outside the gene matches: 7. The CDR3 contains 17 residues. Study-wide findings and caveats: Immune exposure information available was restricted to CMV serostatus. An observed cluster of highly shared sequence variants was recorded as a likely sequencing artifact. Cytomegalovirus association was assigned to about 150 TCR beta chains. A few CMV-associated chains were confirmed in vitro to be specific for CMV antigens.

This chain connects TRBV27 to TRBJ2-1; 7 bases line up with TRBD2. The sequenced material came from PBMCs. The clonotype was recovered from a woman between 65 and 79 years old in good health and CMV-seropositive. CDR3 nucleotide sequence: TGTGCCAGCAGTTTATTGGGTAGCGGGCCTTCCTACAATGAGCAGTTCTTC. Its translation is CASSLLGSGPSYNEQFF.